These 25 T cell receptor beta chains were sequenced from one sample in a study of cytomegalovirus exposure and HLA in healthy donors. Vbeta (60) and Jbeta (13) primers were used in the PCR. Profiling relied on immunoSEQ multiplex PCR, and the TCRdb table lists in-frame clones only, not all of them. This table lists over 40,000 clones. Sequencing input: PBMCs. Receptors were obtained from a woman in her forties in good health and CMV-seronegative.

The chain carries TRBV7-8 and TRBJ1-5; 9 bases map to TRBD1. The germline V gene encodes CDR1 SGHVS and CDR2 FQNEAQ. The V and J ends lost 4 bases and 4 bases, in that order; junction bases with no gene match: 8. The CDR3 totals 16 residues. DNA for the CDR3: TGTGCCAGCAGCTCAGGGACAGGGACTTTGAATCAGCCCCAGCATTTT. Encoded protein: CASSSGTGTLNQPQHF.

This chain joins TRBV7-9 and TRBJ2-2; tentatively, D is TRBD2 (5 bases). The CDR3 is 15 amino acids. Germline V CDR1 and CDR2: SEHNR, FQNEAQ (reference sequence). Trimming took 10 bases from V and 1 from J, leaving 16 bases between them. The CDR3 region is CATPPADLNTGELFF. CDR3 sequence (DNA): TGTGCCACCCCCCCAGCGGACCTGAACACCGGGGAGCTGTTTTTT.

The chain uses TRBV5-1 and TRBJ2-3; possible D gene TRBD1, 5 bases. Per the germline V gene, CDR1 is SGHRS and CDR2 is YFSETQ. Trimming took 3 bases from V and 2 from J, leaving 13 bases between them. The length of the CDR3 is 15 residues. This chain's CDR3 is CASSSRTRYTDTQYF. In DNA, the CDR3 is TGCGCCAGCAGCTCCCGGACAAGATACACAGATACGCAGTATTTT.

J is TRBJ1-1 and V is TRBV5-1; D not certain. This CDR3 comprises 14 residues. V was shortened by 2 bases and J by 11 bases, with 19 bases between the two germline ends. Germline V gene sequence: CDR1 SGHRS, CDR2 YFSETQ. Written as DNA, the CDR3 is TGCGCCAGCAGCTTAGGGCCAGCGGGAGGTAGGGCTTTCTTT. It codes for CASSLGPAGGRAFF.

This rearrangement joins TRBV4-1 to TRBJ1-5, with D uncertain. The V end was cut by 1 base, the J end by 0 bases, with 7 bases between. Germline V gene lookup returns CDR1 MGHRA and CDR2 YSYEKL. The CDR3 contains 15 residues. For the CDR3, the DNA is TGCGCCAGCAGCCAAGTTCTATATAGCAATCAGCCCCAGCATTTT. Translating gives CASSQVLYSNQPQHF.

J is TRBJ1-4 and V is TRBV5-3, with D maybe TRBD1 (5 bases). TRBV5-3 is an open reading frame whose function is uncertain. The CDR3 length is 15 residues. Between the trimmed V and J ends, which lost 10 bases and 14 bases, there was a span of 30 bases. The chain's CDR3 is CARRSVGQGRIPLFF. CDR3 nucleotides: TGTGCCCGCCGGTCGGTCGGGCAGGGCAGAATTCCGCTGTTTTTT.

The gene calls are TRBV9 and TRBJ2-6; TRBD2 agrees at 10 bases. The CDR3 length is 19 residues. The V gene end was trimmed by 0 bases and the J gene end by 3 bases; junction bases not matched to a gene: 9. Germline V gene lookup returns CDR1 SGDLS and CDR2 YYNGEE. The CDR3 loop reads CASSVEKAGGPSGANVLTF. CDR3 sequence (DNA): TGTGCCAGCAGCGTAGAGAAAGCGGGGGGGCCAAGTGGGGCCAACGTCCTGACTTTC.

The CDR3 region is CASSLSGGRGELFF. CDR3 DNA sequence: TGTGCCAGCAGTTTGTCAGGGGGCCGAGGGGAGCTGTTTTTT. The J gene is TRBJ2-2, the V gene TRBV27, with 8 bases that match TRBD1. With V trimmed by 3 bases and J by 8 bases, 5 bases remained unmatched. This CDR3 contains 14 residues. Germline CDR1 reads MNHEY; CDR2 reads SMNVEV (reference sequence).

The rearrangement links TRBV4-1 to TRBJ1-1, with a possible D match to TRBD1 (6 bases). The CDR3 sequence is 17 residues long. Per germline, CDR1 MGHRA and CDR2 YSYEKL. Trimming cost V 2 bases and J 0 bases, with 16 bases left between them. In nucleotides, the CDR3 is TGCGCCAGCAGCCAAAACCCAGGGGCGGCTATGAACACTGAAGCTTTCTTT. Translated, it gives CASSQNPGAAMNTEAFF.

The chain joins TRBV7-9 to TRBJ2-2; 11 bases align to TRBD2. In germline, CDR1 is SEHNR, CDR2 FQNEAQ (reference sequence). This CDR3 contains 16 residues. V lost 4 bases and J lost 5; bases outside the gene matches: 6. CDR3 DNA sequence: TGTGCCAGCAGCTCTCGACTAGCGGGACGGACCGGGGAGCTGTTTTTT. As protein: CASSSRLAGRTGELFF.

V usage is TRBV7-9 and J usage is TRBJ2-6, with D possibly TRBD1 on 5 matching bases. V was shortened by 1 base and J by 2 bases, with 6 bases between the two germline ends. The germline V gene encodes CDR1 SEHNR and CDR2 FQNEAQ (reference sequence). There are 15 residues in the CDR3. CDR3 residues: CASSLGGPGANVLTF. The CDR3 DNA is TGTGCCAGCAGCTTAGGGGGCCCTGGGGCCAACGTCCTGACTTTC. Combining the CDR3 with reference TRBV7-9 and TRBJ2-6 gives the whole variable domain DTGVSQNPRHKITKRGQNVTFRCDPISEHNRLYWYRQTLGQGPEFLTYFQNEAQLEKSRLLSDRFSAERPKGSFSTLEIQRTEQGDSAMYLCASSLGGPGANVLTFGAGSRLTVL.

The chain is built from TRBV9 and TRBJ1-6, with D possibly matching TRBD1 (5 bases). The germline CDR1 and CDR2 sequences are SGDLS and YYNGEE. Between the trimmed V and J ends, which lost 4 bases and 7 bases, there was a span of 21 bases. CDR3 length: 17 residues. CDR3 in DNA: TGTGCCAGCAGCTCCCGCCAGGGTTTTGATGGGAATTCACCCCTCCACTTT. Translating gives CASSSRQGFDGNSPLHF.

This rearrangement joins TRBV30 to TRBJ1-4; 7 nucleotides agree with TRBD1. Germline CDR1 GTSNPN, CDR2 SVGIG (reference sequence). CDR3 size: 14 residues. V was clipped by 0 bases and J by 8 bases; unmatched bases: 6. The CDR3 sequence: CAWSVGDSQEKLFF. CDR3 bases: TGTGCCTGGAGTGTAGGGGACAGTCAGGAAAAACTGTTTTTT.

V is TRBV7-2 and J is TRBJ1-2, with D unresolved. V was pared by 2 bases and J by 5 bases, with 12 bases between. The CDR3 runs 14 residues. Germline assignment: CDR1 SGHTA and CDR2 FQGNSA. The chain's CDR3 is CASSLTQINYGYTF. In DNA, the CDR3 is TGTGCCAGCAGCTTAACCCAGATCAATTATGGCTACACCTTC.

The chain uses TRBV6-5 and TRBJ2-3; 7 bases are a match to TRBD2. This CDR3 comprises 15 residues. Germline CDR1 MNHEY, CDR2 SVGAGI. V shed 0 bases and J 5 bases; nucleotides not matched to a gene: 5. The CDR3 DNA sequence: TGTGCCAGCAGTTACTCGTTGGTAGCGGGAGATACGCAGTATTTT. It yields the protein CASSYSLVAGDTQYF.

The chain links TRBV25-1 to TRBJ1-5; 9 nucleotides line up with TRBD1. Germline values: CDR1 MGHDK, CDR2 SYGVNS. The CDR3 is made up of 13 amino acids. With V trimmed by 6 bases and J by 4 bases, 1 base remained unmatched. CDR3 region: CASRGQGNQPQHF. The CDR3 DNA sequence: TGTGCCAGCAGGGGACAGGGTAATCAGCCCCAGCATTTT.

CDR3 protein: CASSLVRGQNYGYTF. CDR3 DNA sequence: TGCGCCAGCAGCTTGGTTAGGGGGCAGAACTATGGCTACACCTTC. The chain uses TRBV5-1 and TRBJ1-2; 7 bases fit TRBD1. J gave up 2 bases and V 0 bases, and 4 bases lay outside the gene matches. Germline V lookup: CDR1 SGHRS, CDR2 YFSETQ. The CDR3 totals 15 residues.

V and J are TRBV6-1 and TRBJ1-2; D not resolved. Trimming stripped 0 bases from V and 4 bases from J, with 12 bases between. Germline V CDR1 and CDR2: MNHNS, SASEGT. This CDR3 spans 15 amino acids. Written as DNA, the CDR3 is TGTGCCAGCAGTGAAGCGGAGGGAGGCCCCTATGGCTACACCTTC. Translated, it gives CASSEAEGGPYGYTF.

The CDR3 spells CASSEDRVEVTEAFF. The CDR3 DNA follows: TGTGCCAGCAGCGAAGACAGGGTCGAGGTGACTGAAGCTTTCTTT. The V call is TRBV11-3, the J call TRBJ1-1; TRBD1 agrees at 7 bases. Germline V lookup: CDR1 SGHNT, CDR2 YENEEA. The CDR3 loop spans 15 amino acids. V was pared by 5 bases and J by 5 bases, with 11 bases of the junction left unmatched.

This chain links TRBV30 with TRBJ2-4, with D maybe TRBD2 (6 bases). CDR3 length: 13 amino acids. V lost 8 bases and J lost 7, with 18 bases in between. CDR1 is GTSNPN and CDR2 is SVGIG in the germline V gene (reference sequence). The CDR3 loop reads CAAARRLANIQYF. In nucleotides, the CDR3 is TGTGCCGCGGCACGTCGGCTAGCGAACATTCAGTACTTC. The whole variable domain, remainder taken from reference TRBV30 and TRBJ2-4, is SQTIHQWPATLVQPVGSPLSLECTVEGTSNPNLYWYRQAAGRGLQLLFYSVGIGQISSEVPQNLSASRPQDRQFILSSKKLLLSDSGFYLCAAARRLANIQYFGAGTRLSVL.

CDR3 coding DNA: TGTGCTAGTGGTTTGGTTCTAATCGGGACATCTTACGAGCAGTACTTC. Its translation is CASGLVLIGTSYEQYF. This sequence joins TRBV12-5 and TRBJ2-7; D may be TRBD1 (6 bases). Trimming took 0 bases from V and 4 from J, leaving 16 bases between them. The CDR3 has 16 residues. The germline gives CDR1 LGHNT, CDR2 FRNRAP.

Note on this clone: Other nucleotide sequences in the sample specify the same CDR3. V is TRBV6-4 and J is TRBJ1-6; 11 nucleotides line up with TRBD1. Germline trimming cut 2 bases from V and 9 bases from J; bases unmatched to any gene: 0. Germline V gene sequence: CDR1 MRHNA, CDR2 SNTAGT. CDR3 length: 14 residues. The CDR3 nucleotides are TGTGCCAGCAGTGACGGGACAGGGGGTTCACCCCTCCACTTT. This sequence encodes CASSDGTGGSPLHF.

V usage is TRBV5-4 and J usage is TRBJ2-1; perhaps TRBD2 as D (6 bases). The germline V gene has CDR1 SGHNT and CDR2 YYREEE (reference sequence). This CDR3 comprises 16 residues. V was cut by 4 bases and J by 5 bases, with 19 bases left in between. The CDR3 DNA follows: TGTGCCAGCAGCCAACATTACGCGGGGCGGGACAATGAGCAGTTCTTC. Translated: CASSQHYAGRDNEQFF. Looking up the rest from reference TRBV5-4 and TRBJ2-1 gives the full variable domain: ETGVTQSPTHLIKTRGQQVTLRCSSQSGHNTVSWYQQALGQGPQFIFQYYREEENGRGNFPPRFSGLQFPNYSSELNVNALELDDSALYLCASSQHYAGRDNEQFFGPGTRLTVL.

The rearrangement uses TRBV29-1 and TRBJ1-2, with 10 bases fitting TRBD1. The germline CDR1 and CDR2 sequences are SQVTM and ANQGSEA. Trimming cost V 4 bases and J 6 bases; bases outside gene matches: 11. The CDR3 spans 15 residues. The DNA for the CDR3 is TGCAGCGTTGGGGGATCCGGGACAGGGGCCGATGGCTACACCTTC. It is translated as CSVGGSGTGADGYTF.

J is TRBJ1-1 and V is TRBV30; 7 nucleotides match TRBD1. The V segment lost 2 bases and the J segment 2 bases; nucleotides outside the gene matches: 8. Germline V gene data show CDR1 as GTSNPN and CDR2 as SVGIG (reference sequence). CDR3 length: 15 residues. Here the CDR3 reads CAWSRHQGVNTEAFF. In nucleotides, the CDR3 is TGTGCCTGGAGTCGCCATCAGGGGGTAAACACTGAAGCTTTCTTT. Supplemented by reference TRBV30 and TRBJ1-1, the full variable domain reads SQTIHQWPATLVQPVGSPLSLECTVEGTSNPNLYWYRQAAGRGLQLLFYSVGIGQISSEVPQNLSASRPQDRQFILSSKKLLLSDSGFYLCAWSRHQGVNTEAFFGQGTRLTVV.